These 28 T cell receptor beta chains were all obtained from the same sample, sequenced in a study of blood T cells in healthy people across ages. For the second PCR, which ran for about 7 to 12 cycles, a sample-barcoded 5' primer and a J-beta primer mix were used. MiXCR was run by TCRdb on the 5' RACE reads, yielding one entry per CDR3 protein. This table holds hundreds of thousands of distinct CDR3 sequences, approximately 39% found once. The specimen sequenced was blood. These receptors came from a woman in her sixties or seventies in good health.

The table lists this clonotype with many counts. The rearrangement links TRBV7-2 to TRBJ2-7; 10 bases are shared with TRBD1. The CDR3 loop spans 17 amino acids. V was pared by 0 bases and J by 3 bases, with 8 bases of the junction left unmatched. The germline CDR1 and CDR2 sequences are SGHTA and FQGNSA. In DNA form, the CDR3 reads TGTGCCAGCAGCTTAGCTCCCGGGACAGGGGTTTTCTACGAGCAGTACTTC. This encodes CASSLAPGTGVFYEQYF.

Only a few counts were recorded for this clonotype. The J gene is TRBJ2-1, the V gene TRBV2, with D unclear. This CDR3 has 13 amino acids. The germline V and J ends were trimmed by 6 bases and 3 bases, with 9 bases remaining between them. CDR1 is SNHLY and CDR2 is FYNNEI in the germline V gene. This CDR3 reads CASSPKIYNEQFF. For the CDR3, the DNA is TGTGCCAGCAGCCCCAAGATCTACAATGAGCAGTTCTTC.

The chain is built from TRBV14 and TRBJ1-1; a possible D gene is TRBD1 (5 bases). V shed 0 bases and J shed 3 bases, with 11 bases lying between them. From germline, CDR1 is SGHDN and CDR2 FVKESK. The CDR3 is 15 amino acids. CDR3 residues: CASSQDAGIYTEAFF. The CDR3 nucleotides read TGTGCCAGCAGCCAAGATGCAGGGATCTACACTGAAGCTTTCTTT.

This clonotype showed up just a few times. This chain links TRBV2 with TRBJ1-5; a possible D gene is TRBD1 (6 bases). Trimming stripped 3 bases from V and 7 bases from J, with 13 bases between. The germline V gene has CDR1 SNHLY and CDR2 FYNNEI. The length of the CDR3 is 14 residues. The CDR3 coding sequence is TGTGCCAGCAGTGACAGGGGTTATACGCAGCCCCAGCATTTT. It encodes CASSDRGYTQPQHF.

This clonotype is a singleton in its sample. V usage is TRBV7-9 and J usage is TRBJ2-1; D might be TRBD2 (5 bases). V was clipped by 4 bases and J by 8 bases, with 15 bases between them. The CDR3 consists of 14 residues. Germline values: CDR1 SEHNR, CDR2 FQNEAQ (reference sequence). The CDR3 nucleotides are TGTGCCAGCAGCTCCTGGGCTAGCTGGGATGAGCAGTTCTTC. It translates to CASSSWASWDEQFF.

The sample holds a few counts of this clonotype. Given a much more abundant clone one base away, this may be a read error. V is TRBV9 and J is TRBJ2-1; tentatively, D is TRBD1 or TRBD2 (6 bases each). The CDR3 contains 16 residues. V dropped 3 bases and J dropped 7 bases, with 20 bases sitting between them. Germline CDR1 SGDLS, CDR2 YYNGEE. The CDR3: CASSAEGGGGRNEQFF. CDR3 in DNA: TGTGCCAGCAGCGCGGAGGGGGGAGGTGGGAGGAATGAGCAGTTCTTC.

A remark on this clonotype: This could be a read error, since a much larger clone is one nucleotide away. The chain couples TRBV7-9 to TRBJ1-2; 7 nucleotides match TRBD1. Trimming took 5 bases from V and 4 from J; bases not matched to a gene: 10. Germline-derived CDR1 and CDR2 are SEHNR and FQNEAQ (reference sequence). The CDR3 has 15 amino acids. DNA of the CDR3: TGTGCCAGCAGCCCCGGGACAGCTGGTGGCTATGGCTACACCTTC. Its protein is CASSPGTAGGYGYTF. The full variable domain, rest sourced from reference TRBV7-9 and TRBJ1-2, is DTGVSQNPRHKITKRGQNVTFRCDPISEHNRLYWYRQTLGQGPEFLTYFQNEAQLEKSRLLSDRFSAERPKGSFSTLEIQRTEQGDSAMYLCASSPGTAGGYGYTFGSGTRLTVV.

This clonotype was detected a few times. The chain joins TRBV9 to TRBJ2-1; TRBD1 aligns across 8 bases. Germline CDR1 is SGDLS and CDR2 is YYNGEE. The ends lost 1 base at V and 5 bases at J; junction bases unmatched: 5. The CDR3 covers 15 residues. Here the CDR3 DNA reads TGTGCCAGCAGCGTACAGGGGGCGCAAAACAATGAGCAGTTCTTC. Amino acids: CASSVQGAQNNEQFF.

This clonotype was detected only a few times. The chain links TRBV3-1 to TRBJ2-7; TRBD2 is a possible D gene (6 bases). V was clipped by 3 bases and J by 6 bases, with 15 bases between them. The germline gives CDR1 LGHDT, CDR2 YNNKEL (reference sequence). The CDR3 is made up of 14 amino acids. The CDR3 reads CASSHDGGSAEQYF. For the CDR3, the DNA is TGTGCCAGCAGCCACGACGGGGGAAGCGCCGAGCAGTACTTC.

Concerning this clonotype itself: A much larger clone differs from this one at a single base, so this may be a read error. V and J are TRBV7-2 and TRBJ2-5; D gene unclear. The V end was cut by 5 bases, the J end by 1 base, with 5 bases between. Germline CDR1 reads SGHTA; CDR2 reads FQGNSA. This CDR3 contains 12 residues. CDR3: CASSTCQETQYF. As DNA, the CDR3 is TGTGCCAGCAGCACGTGCCAAGAGACCCAGTACTTC.

The CDR3 DNA sequence: TGTGCCAGCAGATCACTAAGTAGCGGATATCCTAACGAGCAGTACTTC. Its protein is CASRSLSSGYPNEQYF. The chain joins TRBV27 to TRBJ2-7; D perhaps matches TRBD2 (6 bases). CDR3 length: 16 residues. Trimming left V 6 bases short and J 5 bases short, with 23 bases between. The V gene's germline CDR1 is MNHEY and CDR2 SMNVEV (reference sequence).

Concerning this clonotype itself: A much larger clone lies one base from this, so it may be a read error. The chain is built from TRBV5-6 and TRBJ1-6; 7 positions match TRBD1. Looked up from germline, CDR1 is SGHDT and CDR2 is YYEEEE. The CDR3 is 15 residues long. CDR3 sequence (DNA): TGTACCAGCAGCTTGACAGGGTCCGATAATTCACCCCTCCACTTT. Its translation: CTSSLTGSDNSPLHF.

This clonotype was seen more than once but under ten times. V gene TRBV4-1 combines with J gene TRBJ2-7, with TRBD2 matching 9 bases. V gave up 3 bases and J gave up 7 bases; unmatched junction bases: 10. The CDR3 runs 15 residues. The germline V gene encodes CDR1 MGHRA and CDR2 YSYEKL. In DNA, the CDR3 is TGCGCCAGCAGCCAGGGCGGGGGGGACCCTAGAGAGCAGTACTTC. The encoded protein is CASSQGGGDPREQYF.

As concerns this clonotype: A read error is possible here, since a much larger clone lies one base away. J is TRBJ2-5 and V is TRBV29-1, with TRBD2 matching 7 bases. This CDR3 comprises 13 residues. V lost 7 bases and J lost 2; bases outside the gene matches: 7. The V gene's germline CDR1 is SQVTM and CDR2 ANQGSEA. The CDR3 here is CSAGRGEQETQYF. CDR3 bases: TGCAGCGCTGGACGGGGGGAACAAGAGACCCAGTACTTC.

The chain recombines TRBV20-1 with TRBJ2-7; 8 bases match TRBD2. Losses at the gene ends were 4 bases for V and 2 bases for J; bases not matched to a gene: 10. This CDR3 is 15 amino acids long. The V gene's germline CDR1 is DFQATT and CDR2 SNEGSKA (reference sequence). Here the CDR3 DNA reads TGCAGTGCTAAACTCGGGAGGGAGGGCCCCTACGAGCAGTACTTC. This encodes CSAKLGREGPYEQYF.

This chain links TRBV10-3 with TRBJ2-2; the D gene is possibly TRBD2 (6 bases). The V and J ends lost 6 bases and 1 base respectively, with 12 bases between them. The CDR3 sequence is 15 residues long. The germline gives CDR1 ENHRY, CDR2 SYGVKD. CDR3 nucleotides: TGTGCCATCAGCGCCGGGACTGAGAACACCGGGGAGCTGTTTTTT. Its protein product is CAISAGTENTGELFF.

The V call is TRBV21-1, the J call TRBJ2-1; the table's D gene call, TRBD2, was not cross checked with the DNA. TRBV21-1 is a pseudogene segment. This CDR3 comprises 19 residues. This CDR3 reads CASSKYRRSGRDSYNEQFF. CDR3 coding DNA: TGTGCCAGCAGCAAATATAGGAGGAGCGGGAGGGACTCCTACAATGAGCAGTTCTTC.

The genes are TRBV7-8 and TRBJ2-5; 11 nucleotides align to TRBD2. The V and J ends lost 5 bases and 11 bases, in that order; junction bases with no gene match: 16. The CDR3 is made up of 16 amino acids. Per the germline V gene, CDR1 is SGHVS and CDR2 is FQNEAQ. The DNA of the CDR3 is TGTGCCAGCAGCCCACTTAGCGGGGGGGCAAACAATGAGCAGTACTTC. As protein: CASSPLSGGANNEQYF.

J is TRBJ2-1 and V is TRBV20-1, with D possibly TRBD2 on 5 matching bases. The CDR3 loop spans 13 amino acids. V dropped 1 base and J dropped 8 bases, with 12 bases sitting between them. Per germline, CDR1 DFQATT and CDR2 SNEGSKA (reference sequence). Here the CDR3 reads CSARGGGGDEQFF. CDR3 nucleotides: TGCAGTGCTAGAGGAGGCGGAGGTGATGAGCAGTTCTTC.

In its sample, this clonotype was seen a few times. The chain links TRBV20-1 to TRBJ1-2; D is undetermined. This CDR3 is built from 13 residues. CDR1 and CDR2 from the germline V gene are DFQATT and SNEGSKA (reference sequence). V was trimmed by 2 bases and J by 7 bases, leaving 14 bases between them. CDR3 region: CSARPQGGSGYTF. As DNA, the CDR3 is TGCAGTGCTAGACCACAAGGAGGGTCTGGCTACACCTTC.

The J gene is TRBJ2-7, the V gene TRBV5-1; TRBD1 agrees at 8 bases. This CDR3 is built from 15 residues. Germline trimming cut 5 bases from V and 2 bases from J; bases unmatched to any gene: 9. Germline V CDR1 and CDR2: SGHRS, YFSETQ. The chain's CDR3 is CASRASIQGAYEQYF. CDR3 sequence (DNA): TGCGCCAGCAGAGCGTCGATACAGGGGGCCTACGAGCAGTACTTC.

In this sample, this clonotype turned up a few times. V gene TRBV5-1 combines with J gene TRBJ1-1, with TRBD1 matching 8 bases. CDR3 size: 14 residues. With 4 bases clipped from V and 7 bases from J, the junction kept 9 bases outside the gene matches. CDR1 is SGHRS, CDR2 YFSETQ, per germline. The CDR3: CASSLTGGEVEAFF. Here the CDR3 DNA reads TGCGCCAGCAGCCTAACAGGGGGAGAGGTTGAAGCTTTCTTT.

The CDR3 is CASSVARLRQGSYNEQFF. CDR3 in DNA: TGTGCCAGCAGCGTAGCGAGATTAAGACAGGGTTCCTACAATGAGCAGTTCTTC. The chain has TRBV9 and TRBJ2-1, with TRBD1 matching over 7 bases. The CDR3 length is 18 residues. The V gene's germline CDR1 is SGDLS and CDR2 YYNGEE. V lost 0 bases, J lost 1 base, and 10 bases stayed unmatched.

The V and J genes are TRBV27 and TRBJ1-1; D unresolved. The V end was cut by 9 bases, the J end by 5 bases, with 13 bases between. This CDR3 comprises 12 residues. CDR1 and CDR2 from the germline V gene are MNHEY and SMNVEV (reference sequence). The CDR3 region has the DNA TGTGCCAGTTGGGATCAGTGGACTGAAGCTTTCTTT. Its translation is CASWDQWTEAFF.

This rearrangement joins TRBV29-1 to TRBJ2-3; the match to TRBD2 covers 12 bases. Germline CDR1 is SQVTM and CDR2 is ANQGSEA. Trimming at V came to 1 base and at J to 8 bases, leaving 10 bases not matched to a gene. This CDR3 region has 16 residues. The CDR3 DNA is TGCAGCGTTGAAGCGGTGACTAGCGGGAGCGTGGCTACGCAGTATTTT. Encoded protein: CSVEAVTSGSVATQYF.

Only a few counts were recorded for this clonotype. The gene calls are TRBV3-1 and TRBJ2-7, with 8 nucleotides matching TRBD2. Trimming took 4 bases from V and 3 from J; bases not matched to a gene: 11. Germline-derived CDR1 and CDR2 are LGHDT and YNNKEL (reference sequence). This CDR3 comprises 16 residues. CDR3 coding DNA: TGTGCCAGCAGCCCCCCCGGGACTAGAGGGGTCTACGAGCAGTACTTC. Translating it yields CASSPPGTRGVYEQYF.

The CDR3 region has the DNA TGTGCCAGCAGCGCAACGACTAGCGGGGGTTTTGAGACCCAGTACTTC. It yields the protein CASSATTSGGFETQYF. The chain joins TRBV7-7 to TRBJ2-5, with 12 positions matching TRBD2. The junction had 9 bases not matched to a gene; V was cut back by 5 bases and J by 5 bases. Looked up from germline, CDR1 is SSHAT and CDR2 is FNYEAQ (reference sequence). This CDR3 has 16 amino acids.

The gene calls are TRBV29-1 and TRBJ2-1, with D possibly matching TRBD2 (6 bases). The CDR3 consists of 14 residues. Trimming pared 4 bases from V and 2 bases from J, leaving 12 bases between. Germline values: CDR1 SQVTM, CDR2 ANQGSEA. The CDR3 here is CSVGAAGAYNEQFF. The CDR3 nucleotides read TGCAGCGTTGGGGCAGCGGGCGCCTACAATGAGCAGTTCTTC.